A selection of T cell receptor beta chains follows, all from one sample in a study of molecular identifiers for immune sequencing clone quantification. TCRdb used MiXCR to reprocess the PCR reads, holding one entry per CDR3 protein. Of 85,000 to 90,000 distinct CDR3 sequences listed, around 27% were seen once; the top ten hold 0.6% to 0.95%. The sequencing input was naive CD8+ T cells from blood, with Jurkat cell RNA spiked in. Every receptor here comes from a human donor in good health. Some libraries in this study had Jurkat cell RNA spiked in. Both conserved end residues are part of each CDR3. Each record gives: J gene, clone size, D gene, V gene, CDR3 protein, CDR3 DNA. The D gene is left open where the match is weak. A clone size is listed for some rows: how often the clone was seen (once, few, many), or a class if it is expanded.

j_call: TRBJ2-5
clone_size: few
d_call: TRBD2
v_call: TRBV5-1
cdr3_aa: CASSASLAGGQETQYF
cdr3_nt: TGCGCCAGCAGCGCAAGCTTAGCGGGAGGGCAAGAGACCCAGTACTTC

j_call: TRBJ1-1
clone_size: many
d_call: .
v_call: TRBV5-5
cdr3_aa: CASSARPYDWSEAFF
cdr3_nt: TGTGCCAGCAGCGCGAGGCCCTATGATTGGAGTGAAGCTTTCTTT

j_call: TRBJ2-7
clone_size: .
d_call: .
v_call: TRBV12-3/TRBV12-4
cdr3_aa: CASNAGDHRSSEQYF
cdr3_nt: TGTGCCAGCAACGCCGGAGACCACCGTTCCTCCGAGCAGTACTTC

j_call: TRBJ2-5
clone_size: .
d_call: .
v_call: TRBV20-1
cdr3_aa: CSARRLGGYQETQYF
cdr3_nt: TGCAGTGCTAGACGTCTGGGCGGGTACCAAGAGACCCAGTACTTC

j_call: TRBJ2-7
clone_size: many
d_call: .
v_call: TRBV4-1
cdr3_aa: CASSQDVGGASYEQYF
cdr3_nt: TGCGCCAGCAGCCAAGACGTGGGCGGGGCATCCTACGAGCAGTACTTC

j_call: TRBJ1-6
clone_size: .
d_call: .
v_call: TRBV5-3
cdr3_aa: CASNPESGPPLHF
cdr3_nt: TGTGCCAGCAACCCAGAGTCGGGACCACCCCTCCACTTT

j_call: TRBJ2-7
clone_size: many
d_call: TRBD1
v_call: TRBV4-1
cdr3_aa: CASSQDPTTGDEQYF
cdr3_nt: TGCGCCAGCAGCCAAGATCCGACAACAGGGGACGAGCAGTACTTC

j_call: TRBJ2-1
clone_size: many
d_call: .
v_call: TRBV4-2
cdr3_aa: CASSQELGLGNEQFF
cdr3_nt: TGTGCCAGCAGCCAAGAGTTAGGCCTGGGGAATGAGCAGTTCTTC

j_call: TRBJ1-1
clone_size: .
d_call: .
v_call: TRBV20-1
cdr3_aa: CSAFWSTEAFF
cdr3_nt: TGCAGTGCTTTTTGGAGCACTGAAGCTTTCTTT

j_call: TRBJ2-3
clone_size: many
d_call: TRBD2
v_call: TRBV4-3
cdr3_aa: CASSQDPGGRPTDTQYF
cdr3_nt: TGCGCCAGCAGCCAAGATCCCGGCGGGAGGCCCACAGATACGCAGTATTTT

j_call: TRBJ2-5
clone_size: .
d_call: TRBD2
v_call: TRBV20-1
cdr3_aa: CSADETSGYQETQYF
cdr3_nt: TGCAGTGCTGACGAGACTAGCGGTTACCAAGAGACCCAGTACTTC

j_call: TRBJ2-2
clone_size: .
d_call: .
v_call: TRBV7-9
cdr3_aa: CASSPMALAGGLFF
cdr3_nt: TGTGCCAGCAGCCCGATGGCTCTAGCCGGGGGGCTGTTTTTT

j_call: TRBJ2-7
clone_size: .
d_call: .
v_call: TRBV27
cdr3_aa: CASSSYKSSYEQYF
cdr3_nt: TGTGCCAGCAGTTCCTACAAGAGCTCCTACGAGCAGTACTTC

j_call: TRBJ1-1
clone_size: many
d_call: .
v_call: TRBV29-1
cdr3_aa: CSATTGFGTEAFF
cdr3_nt: TGCAGCGCAACAACAGGGTTCGGCACTGAAGCTTTCTTT

j_call: TRBJ1-6
clone_size: .
d_call: .
v_call: TRBV19
cdr3_aa: CASSIFGQYNSPLHF
cdr3_nt: TGTGCCAGTAGTATATTCGGACAGTATAATTCACCCCTCCACTTT

j_call: TRBJ1-2
clone_size: few
d_call: .
v_call: TRBV12-3/TRBV12-4
cdr3_aa: CASSFDPGSNYGYTF
cdr3_nt: TGTGCCAGCAGTTTCGACCCGGGTTCGAACTATGGCTACACCTTC

j_call: TRBJ2-7
clone_size: few
d_call: .
v_call: TRBV7-8
cdr3_aa: CASSDNEQYF
cdr3_nt: TGTGCCAGCAGCGACAACGAGCAGTACTTC

j_call: TRBJ2-3
clone_size: many
d_call: .
v_call: TRBV11-2
cdr3_aa: CASGRGGLGTDTQYF
cdr3_nt: TGTGCCAGCGGTAGGGGGGGCCTTGGTACAGATACGCAGTATTTT

j_call: TRBJ1-5
clone_size: few
d_call: .
v_call: TRBV5-8
cdr3_aa: CASSFGIIYSNQPQHF
cdr3_nt: TGTGCCAGCAGCTTTGGTATCATCTATAGCAATCAGCCCCAGCATTTT

j_call: TRBJ2-3
clone_size: many
d_call: TRBD2
v_call: TRBV24-1
cdr3_aa: CATRSAGADTQYF
cdr3_nt: TGTGCCACCAGATCAGCGGGGGCAGATACGCAGTATTTT

j_call: TRBJ2-7
clone_size: few
d_call: .
v_call: TRBV7-9
cdr3_aa: CASSSFSQGRVIEQYF
cdr3_nt: TGTGCCAGCAGCTCTTTCTCCCAGGGGAGGGTGATCGAGCAGTACTTC

j_call: TRBJ2-2
clone_size: few
d_call: .
v_call: TRBV7-6
cdr3_aa: CASSLGPQGQGLTGELFF
cdr3_nt: TGTGCCAGCAGCTTAGGGCCCCAGGGGCAGGGGCTGACCGGGGAGCTGTTTTTT

j_call: TRBJ1-1
clone_size: many
d_call: TRBD1
v_call: TRBV29-1
cdr3_aa: CSVDGQGFGEAFF
cdr3_nt: TGCAGCGTAGACGGACAGGGTTTTGGTGAAGCTTTCTTT

j_call: TRBJ2-3
clone_size: many
d_call: .
v_call: TRBV2
cdr3_aa: CASSEARQVSTDTQYF
cdr3_nt: TGTGCCAGCAGTGAAGCGCGGCAGGTTAGCACAGATACGCAGTATTTT

j_call: TRBJ1-6
clone_size: .
d_call: TRBD1
v_call: TRBV5-1
cdr3_aa: CASSLGWTGELSPLHF
cdr3_nt: TGCGCCAGCAGCTTGGGTTGGACAGGGGAACTTTCACCCCTCCACTTT

j_call: TRBJ1-3
clone_size: .
d_call: .
v_call: TRBV27
cdr3_aa: CASSLGGGWTSGNTIYF
cdr3_nt: TGTGCCAGCAGTTTAGGAGGAGGCTGGACCTCTGGAAACACCATATATTTT

j_call: TRBJ2-3
clone_size: .
d_call: .
v_call: TRBV30
cdr3_aa: CALDSGTDTQYF
cdr3_nt: TGTGCGTTGGACAGTGGCACAGATACGCAGTATTTT

j_call: TRBJ2-3
clone_size: many
d_call: TRBD2
v_call: TRBV28
cdr3_aa: CASSFGSGSTDTQYF
cdr3_nt: TGTGCCAGCAGTTTCGGGAGCGGGAGTACAGATACGCAGTATTTT

j_call: TRBJ2-7
clone_size: .
d_call: .
v_call: TRBV11-2
cdr3_aa: CASSLREGSSYEQYF
cdr3_nt: TGTGCCAGCAGCTTACGAGAGGGCAGCTCCTACGAGCAGTACTTC

j_call: TRBJ2-7
clone_size: many
d_call: TRBD1
v_call: TRBV7-6
cdr3_aa: CASSIGTGDQYF
cdr3_nt: TGTGCCAGCAGCATTGGGACAGGAGACCAGTACTTC

j_call: TRBJ2-1
clone_size: .
d_call: TRBD1
v_call: TRBV11-2
cdr3_aa: CACSLVNLGQAYNEQFF
cdr3_nt: TGTGCCTGCAGCTTAGTCAATTTAGGACAGGCCTACAATGAGCAGTTCTTC

j_call: TRBJ2-7
clone_size: .
d_call: TRBD1
v_call: TRBV27
cdr3_aa: CASSAGTGGYYEQYF
cdr3_nt: TGTGCCAGCAGTGCTGGGACAGGGGGGTACTACGAGCAGTACTTC

j_call: TRBJ2-7
clone_size: many
d_call: .
v_call: TRBV4-1
cdr3_aa: CASSHGVPGQTYEQYF
cdr3_nt: TGCGCCAGCAGCCACGGAGTACCGGGACAAACCTACGAGCAGTACTTC

j_call: TRBJ1-3
clone_size: .
d_call: .
v_call: TRBV6-1
cdr3_aa: CASTEGLGRNTIYF
cdr3_nt: TGTGCCAGCACCGAAGGTTTAGGGAGAAACACCATATATTTT

j_call: TRBJ2-7
clone_size: .
d_call: TRBD2
v_call: TRBV9
cdr3_aa: CASSATPGLAVYEQYF
cdr3_nt: TGTGCCAGCAGCGCGACGCCGGGACTAGCGGTCTACGAGCAGTACTTC

j_call: TRBJ2-7
clone_size: many
d_call: .
v_call: TRBV6-6
cdr3_aa: CASSYSGRVSGDEQYF
cdr3_nt: TGTGCCAGCAGTTACTCAGGCCGTGTCAGTGGGGACGAGCAGTACTTC

j_call: TRBJ2-7
clone_size: many
d_call: .
v_call: TRBV7-9
cdr3_aa: CASSFAAGSYEQYF
cdr3_nt: TGTGCCAGCAGCTTCGCCGCAGGGAGTTACGAGCAGTACTTC

j_call: TRBJ2-2
clone_size: many
d_call: .
v_call: TRBV14
cdr3_aa: CASSRYKNTGELFF
cdr3_nt: TGTGCCAGCAGCCGCTACAAGAACACCGGGGAGCTGTTTTTT

j_call: TRBJ2-7
clone_size: .
d_call: .
v_call: TRBV20-1
cdr3_aa: CSATGHNSYEQYF
cdr3_nt: TGCAGTGCAACCGGACACAACTCCTACGAGCAGTACTTC

j_call: TRBJ2-7
clone_size: .
d_call: .
v_call: TRBV27
cdr3_aa: CASSLGGVIGYEQYF
cdr3_nt: TGTGCCAGCAGTTTGGGGGGCGTTATCGGCTACGAGCAGTACTTC

j_call: TRBJ2-7
clone_size: few
d_call: TRBD2
v_call: TRBV7-9
cdr3_aa: CASSSLAGVGRYEQYF
cdr3_nt: TGTGCCAGCAGCTCGCTAGCGGGAGTGGGTAGGTACGAGCAGTACTTC

j_call: TRBJ1-1
clone_size: .
d_call: .
v_call: TRBV12-3/TRBV12-4
cdr3_aa: CASSYGTEQAFF
cdr3_nt: TGTGCCAGCAGTTATGGGACGGAGCAAGCTTTCTTT

j_call: TRBJ1-2
clone_size: many
d_call: TRBD1
v_call: TRBV20-1
cdr3_aa: CSAGKGQDFYYGYTF
cdr3_nt: TGCAGTGCTGGAAAAGGACAGGACTTTTATTATGGCTACACCTTC

j_call: TRBJ1-5
clone_size: many
d_call: .
v_call: TRBV6-2/TRBV6-3
cdr3_aa: CASSFYEFSNQPQHF
cdr3_nt: TGTGCCAGCAGTTTCTACGAGTTTAGCAATCAGCCCCAGCATTTT

j_call: TRBJ2-3
clone_size: many
d_call: TRBD2
v_call: TRBV4-3
cdr3_aa: CASSQGLAGRTDTQYF
cdr3_nt: TGCGCCAGCAGCCAGGGACTAGCGGGGCGCACAGATACGCAGTATTTT

j_call: TRBJ1-5
clone_size: few
d_call: .
v_call: TRBV12-5
cdr3_aa: CASGSLGASNQSQHF
cdr3_nt: TGTGCTAGTGGTTCCCTCGGGGCTAGCAATCAGTCCCAGCATTTT

j_call: TRBJ1-3
clone_size: few
d_call: .
v_call: TRBV4-1
cdr3_aa: CASSQDQGTGNTIYF
cdr3_nt: TGCGCCAGCAGCCAAGACCAGGGAACTGGAAACACCATATATTTT

j_call: TRBJ1-4
clone_size: many
d_call: .
v_call: TRBV7-9
cdr3_aa: CASTPYYAEKLFF
cdr3_nt: TGTGCCAGCACCCCTTATTATGCAGAAAAACTGTTTTTT

j_call: TRBJ1-1
clone_size: few
d_call: TRBD1
v_call: TRBV30
cdr3_aa: CAFAGTGSTEAFF
cdr3_nt: TGTGCTTTTGCCGGGACAGGGAGCACTGAAGCTTTCTTT

j_call: TRBJ2-7
clone_size: few
d_call: TRBD1
v_call: TRBV2
cdr3_aa: CASSTGQGYDEQYF
cdr3_nt: TGTGCCAGCAGCACCGGACAGGGTTATGACGAGCAGTACTTC

j_call: TRBJ2-2
clone_size: .
d_call: .
v_call: TRBV15
cdr3_aa: CASGVRGSGELFF
cdr3_nt: TGTGCCTCCGGGGTTAGAGGATCCGGGGAGCTGTTTTTT

j_call: TRBJ2-5
clone_size: .
d_call: TRBD2
v_call: TRBV28
cdr3_aa: CASPPGLAGDLGETRYF
cdr3_nt: TGTGCCAGCCCCCCTGGGCTAGCGGGGGACCTAGGAGAGACCCGGTACTTC

j_call: TRBJ2-3
clone_size: few
d_call: TRBD2
v_call: TRBV11-2
cdr3_aa: CASSSGLAGWTDTQYF
cdr3_nt: TGTGCCAGCAGCTCGGGACTAGCGGGGTGGACAGATACGCAGTATTTT